A single T cell receptor (beta chain) is shown here with its context. The data were taken from a study of shared T cell receptors in the human thymus. CDR3 size: 16 residues. V shed 8 bases, J shed 5 bases, and the junction held 10 bases outside the gene matches. Looked up from germline, CDR1 is MNHNY and CDR2 is SVGAGI (reference sequence). Using immunoSEQ multiplex PCR, the repertoire was profiled, and TCRdb retains in-frame clones only, with some absent. This table holds hundreds of thousands of clones, approximately 90% found once. Separately, the same data were catalogued under a study of human thymus T cells.

The TCR was taken from a boy younger than two with a congenital heart defect. The chain carries TRBV6-6 and TRBJ2-3; TRBD2 matches at 13 bases. Source material: thymocytes. The CDR3 sequence: CASSGTSGIRGDTQYF. CDR3 nucleotide sequence: TGTGCCAGCTCGGGGACTAGCGGGATAAGGGGAGATACGCAGTATTTT.